This TCR beta chain emerged from a study of cytomegalovirus exposure and HLA in healthy donors. CDR1 is SGHDN, CDR2 FVKESK, per germline. CDR3 length: 18 residues. V was clipped by 4 bases and J by 0 bases; unmatched bases: 12. General study findings and limits: Cytomegalovirus-associated TCR beta chains were listed, numbering more than 150.

PCR amplification relied on 60 Vbeta primers (plus 13 Jbeta primers). Measured with immunoSEQ multiplex PCR; TCRdb has only the in-frame clones, and not every one. The table records 100,000 to 150,000 clones, roughly four fifths of them present only once. Points on this clone: Antigen specificity is unknown.

This TCR was sampled from a woman in her 50s in good health and CMV-seronegative. V and J are TRBV14 and TRBJ1-1; 9 positions match TRBD1. The sequenced sample consisted of PBMCs. CDR3 bases: TGTGCCAGCAGCCGGAGTCCGGGACAGGGAACTTTGAACACTGAAGCTTTCTTT. This encodes CASSRSPGQGTLNTEAFF.